A single sample gave rise to the 22 T cell receptor beta chains below, sequenced in a study of identifying expanded T cells in peripheral blood. Generated by immunoSEQ multiplex PCR, the TCRdb table keeps only in-frame clones and is missing some. Among approximately 85,000 clones listed, roughly 91% were seen once. Sequencing input: blood. The receptor source for this set is a person aged 18-69 years in good health.

The chain couples TRBV5-4 to TRBJ2-7, with D hard to call. CDR3 size: 14 residues. Per germline, CDR1 SGHNT and CDR2 YYREEE (reference sequence). With 3 bases removed from V and 7 bases from J, the gap between germline ends came to 17 bases. As DNA, the CDR3 is TGTGCCAGCAGCTCAAGCAAGAATGGGCCTGAGCAGTACTTC. Amino acid sequence: CASSSSKNGPEQYF.

CDR3 in DNA: TGTGCCAGCAGGTTGACTAGCGGGGGACCCTACGAGCAGTACTTC. Protein product: CASRLTSGGPYEQYF. V usage is TRBV6-5 and J usage is TRBJ2-7; 12 positions match TRBD2. Looked up from germline, CDR1 is MNHEY and CDR2 is SVGAGI. This CDR3 spans 15 amino acids. The trim removed 6 bases at V and 2 bases at J, leaving 5 bases unmatched.

The chain links TRBV2 to TRBJ2-7, with D maybe TRBD2 (5 bases). Germline V CDR1 and CDR2: SNHLY, FYNNEI. The V and J ends lost 10 bases and 0 bases respectively, with 10 bases between them. The CDR3 is 12 amino acids. The CDR3 reads CATKDFSYEQYF. In nucleotides, the CDR3 is TGTGCCACGAAGGACTTCTCCTACGAGCAGTACTTC.

V gene TRBV28 combines with J gene TRBJ1-1; possibly TRBD1 for D (6 bases). There are 13 residues in the CDR3. CDR1 and CDR2 (germline): MDHEN, SYDVKM. With 6 bases removed from V and 5 bases from J, the gap between germline ends came to 13 bases. The CDR3 DNA sequence: TGTGCCAGCAGCCTACAGACAGGTACTGAAGCTTTCTTT. It translates to CASSLQTGTEAFF.

The J gene is TRBJ2-6, the V gene TRBV4-3; D is unresolved. The germline V and J ends were trimmed by 3 bases and 4 bases, with 16 bases remaining between them. This CDR3 contains 17 residues. Germline assignment: CDR1 LGHNA and CDR2 YSLEER. Here the CDR3 DNA reads TGCGCCAGCAGCCAGTACCCCCCGGGCAGAGGGGCCAACGTCCTGACTTTC. Residues: CASSQYPPGRGANVLTF.

The rearrangement joins TRBV5-6 to TRBJ1-4; tentative D call: TRBD1 (5 bases). V shed 2 bases and J shed 7 bases, with 12 bases lying between them. Germline V gene sequence: CDR1 SGHDT, CDR2 YYEEEE. CDR3 length equals 14 residues. CDR3 nucleotide sequence: TGTGCCAGCAGCTTTGGGGGGGTGATTGAAAAACTGTTTTTT. It specifies CASSFGGVIEKLFF.

The rearrangement links TRBV6-5 to TRBJ1-2; TRBD1 matches at 7 bases. CDR3 length: 12 residues. Germline-derived CDR1 and CDR2 are MNHEY and SVGAGI. The ends lost 7 bases at V and 7 bases at J; junction bases unmatched: 6. The DNA for the CDR3 is TGTGCCAGCACCTCGACAGGGTTTGGCTACACCTTC. Protein: CASTSTGFGYTF.

The V and J genes are TRBV5-6 and TRBJ2-7, with D uncertain. Germline CDR1 reads SGHDT; CDR2 reads YYEEEE. Trimming shortened V by 0 bases and J by 2 bases, and 9 bases separated the two germline ends. This CDR3 has 14 amino acids. CDR3 sequence (DNA): TGTGCCAGCAGCTTGGGGACGGCACCCTACGAGCAGTACTTC. Amino acid sequence: CASSLGTAPYEQYF.

V usage is TRBV6-6 and J usage is TRBJ2-7, with D hard to call. Germline V gene lookup returns CDR1 MNHNY and CDR2 SVGAGI (reference sequence). Between the trimmed V and J ends, which lost 4 bases and 3 bases, there was a span of 7 bases. This CDR3 is built from 12 residues. For the CDR3, the DNA is TGTGCCAGCAGTTTCACCCGCTACGAGCAGTACTTC. It yields the protein CASSFTRYEQYF.

The J gene is TRBJ1-2, the V gene TRBV28; 8 bases fit TRBD1. V lost 7 bases to trimming and J lost 7 bases; unmatched junction nucleotides: 8. This CDR3 region has 13 residues. The V gene's germline CDR1 is MDHEN and CDR2 SYDVKM. The CDR3 here is CASNPGGASGYTF. DNA for the CDR3: TGTGCCAGCAATCCAGGGGGCGCGTCTGGCTACACCTTC.

This chain links TRBV4-1 with TRBJ2-5, with unresolved D. V lost 3 bases to trimming and J lost 2 bases, with 7 bases between them. CDR3 size: 13 residues. From germline, CDR1 is MGHRA and CDR2 YSYEKL. CDR3 nucleotide sequence: TGCGCCAGCAGCCAGGTTGGTCAAGAGACCCAGTACTTC. The encoded protein is CASSQVGQETQYF.

V usage is TRBV11-2 and J usage is TRBJ2-7; tentative D call: TRBD1 (7 bases). The CDR3 spans 13 residues. Germline assignment: CDR1 SGHAT and CDR2 FQNNGV. V was trimmed by 5 bases and J by 6 bases, leaving 14 bases between them. The DNA of the CDR3 is TGTGCCAGCAGCCAAAGTCAGGGGGGCGAGCAGTACTTC. Translating gives CASSQSQGGEQYF.

The chain is built from TRBV7-9 and TRBJ2-3; TRBD2 might be the D (6 bases). Between the trimmed V and J ends, which lost 3 bases and 2 bases, there was a span of 21 bases. Germline lookup yields CDR1 SEHNR and CDR2 FQNEAQ (reference sequence). The CDR3 runs 18 residues. In nucleotides, the CDR3 is TGTGCCAGCAGCTTCGGACCTCAAACTAGCCTGAACACAGATACGCAGTATTTT. Amino acid sequence: CASSFGPQTSLNTDTQYF.

The chain links TRBV7-6 to TRBJ2-2; 13 bases align to TRBD2. The CDR3 loop spans 18 amino acids. Germline CDR1 reads SGHVS; CDR2 reads FNYEAQ. V lost 5 bases to trimming and J lost 5 bases; unmatched junction nucleotides: 11. The CDR3, as DNA: TGTGCCAGCAGCCCCGGACTAGCGGGGGAAGAGTGGACCGGGGAGCTGTTTTTT. Encoded protein: CASSPGLAGEEWTGELFF.

This rearrangement joins TRBV7-9 to TRBJ1-2; possible D gene TRBD1, 5 bases. V gave up 1 base and J gave up 4 bases, with 10 bases separating them. The length of the CDR3 is 14 residues. Germline-derived CDR1 and CDR2 are SEHNR and FQNEAQ (reference sequence). The CDR3 DNA follows: TGTGCCAGCAGCTTAGGTCCCGGGACCTATGGCTACACCTTC. Translated: CASSLGPGTYGYTF. Together with reference TRBV7-9 and TRBJ1-2, the CDR3 gives the full variable domain: DTGVSQNPRHKITKRGQNVTFRCDPISEHNRLYWYRQTLGQGPEFLTYFQNEAQLEKSRLLSDRFSAERPKGSFSTLEIQRTEQGDSAMYLCASSLGPGTYGYTFGSGTRLTVV.

The chain links TRBV5-6 to TRBJ1-5; 7 bases align to TRBD1. After removal of 0 bases from V and 6 bases from J, the junction contained 3 bases not matched to a gene. Germline CDR1 SGHDT, CDR2 YYEEEE. The CDR3 is 14 amino acids. In DNA form, the CDR3 reads TGTGCCAGCAGCTTGGGACAGGGTAGTCAGCCCCAGCATTTT. Its translation is CASSLGQGSQPQHF.

The genes are TRBV30 and TRBJ2-3; D is unclear. The CDR3 consists of 15 residues. Germline CDR1 is GTSNPN and CDR2 is SVGIG (reference sequence). The V end was cut by 0 bases, the J end by 0 bases, with 10 bases between. The CDR3 protein is CAWSVGTTSTDTQYF. Written as DNA, the CDR3 is TGTGCCTGGAGTGTGGGTACTACTAGCACAGATACGCAGTATTTT.

This rearrangement joins TRBV10-2 to TRBJ2-3; D uncertain. V lost 7 bases to trimming and J lost 0 bases, with 11 bases between them. There are 14 residues in the CDR3. CDR1 and CDR2 (germline): WSHSY, SAAADI. The CDR3 DNA sequence: TGCGCCAGCACCATGAAGACTAGCACAGATACGCAGTATTTT. Translating gives CASTMKTSTDTQYF.

This chain joins TRBV6-5 and TRBJ2-1; D may match TRBD1 or TRBD2 (6 bases each). CDR3 length equals 14 residues. The V and J ends lost 2 bases and 2 bases respectively, with 7 bases between them. Germline assignment: CDR1 MNHEY and CDR2 SVGAGI. The CDR3 DNA is TGTGCCAGCAGTTACGGGGGGCCCTACAATGAGCAGTTCTTC. It specifies CASSYGGPYNEQFF.

In its sample, this clone was seen once. The genes are TRBV10-3 and TRBJ2-3; D remains ambiguous. The V gene lost 6 bases and the J gene lost 6 bases, with 7 bases spanning the gap. Germline V gives CDR1 ENHRY, CDR2 SYGVKD. CDR3 length: 11 amino acids. CDR3 DNA sequence: TGTGCCATCAGGTTGGAGGATACGCAGTATTTT. Its translation: CAIRLEDTQYF.

The J gene is TRBJ2-7, the V gene TRBV6-5; possible D gene TRBD2, 5 bases. V was clipped by 5 bases and J by 0 bases, with 11 bases between them. Germline-derived CDR1 and CDR2 are MNHEY and SVGAGI. The CDR3 runs to 14 residues. CDR3 sequence: CASSPRATSYEQYF. CDR3 DNA sequence: TGTGCCAGCAGTCCGAGGGCGACCTCCTACGAGCAGTACTTC.

The rearrangement uses TRBV19 and TRBJ2-7; D not resolved. The CDR3 sequence is 13 residues long. CDR1 is LNHDA and CDR2 is SQIVND in the germline V gene (reference sequence). Trimming took off 6 bases at V and 1 base at J, with 10 bases between the two ends. The CDR3 sequence: CASSWVGSYEQYF. The DNA for the CDR3 is TGTGCCAGTAGCTGGGTAGGGTCCTACGAGCAGTACTTC.